One sample yielded the 30 T cell receptor beta chains listed below, sequenced in a study of T cell responses to AZD1222 COVID-19 vaccine. Produced via immunoSEQ multiplex PCR; TCRdb's table is partial and in-frame only. The profile covers some 130,000 clones, with around 90% appearing a single time and 1.9% taken by the ten largest. The source was peripheral blood, collected on day 0 of AZD1222 vaccination. Every receptor here comes from an adult in good health.

The V call is TRBV30, the J call TRBJ1-1; tentative D call: TRBD1 (6 bases). The CDR3 extends over 13 amino acids. The V gene's germline CDR1 is GTSNPN and CDR2 SVGIG (reference sequence). Trimming shortened V by 0 bases and J by 6 bases, and 11 bases separated the two germline ends. The CDR3 spells CAWSVYREPEAFF. DNA for the CDR3: TGTGCCTGGAGTGTGTACAGGGAGCCTGAAGCTTTCTTT.

The chain carries TRBV10-3 and TRBJ1-2; TRBD1 matches 7 bases. Germline CDR1 reads ENHRY; CDR2 reads SYGVKD. The CDR3 is 15 amino acids. With 7 bases clipped from V and 5 bases from J, the junction kept 13 bases outside the gene matches. The CDR3 is CAIIGQVSFGYGYTF. CDR3 in DNA: TGTGCCATCATCGGACAGGTGTCTTTCGGTTATGGCTACACCTTC.

This CDR3 reads CASSVASLADSTDTQYF. The CDR3 DNA is TGTGCCAGCAGCGTAGCAAGTCTAGCGGATAGCACAGATACGCAGTATTTT. The V call is TRBV9, the J call TRBJ2-3; 7 bases line up with TRBD2. This CDR3 has 17 amino acids. The germline gives CDR1 SGDLS, CDR2 YYNGEE. Trimming took 0 bases from V and 0 from J; bases not matched to a gene: 7.

This chain joins TRBV10-3 and TRBJ2-3; D remains ambiguous. The CDR3 loop spans 13 amino acids. Germline-derived CDR1 and CDR2 are ENHRY and SYGVKD. The V gene lost 2 bases and the J gene lost 6 bases, with 9 bases spanning the gap. CDR3 in amino acids: CAISEREWDTQYF. CDR3 nucleotides: TGTGCCATCAGTGAGCGAGAGTGGGATACGCAGTATTTT.

V is TRBV9 and J is TRBJ2-2; possibly TRBD1 or TRBD2 for D (5 bases each). The V and J ends lost 10 bases and 1 base respectively, with 11 bases between them. The germline gives CDR1 SGDLS, CDR2 YYNGEE. This CDR3 spans 13 amino acids. CDR3 region: CASGTGNTGELFF. The CDR3 nucleotides read TGTGCCTCGGGGACGGGGAACACCGGGGAGCTGTTTTTT. The complete variable domain, with remaining parts taken from reference TRBV9 and TRBJ2-2, reads DSGVTQTPKHLITATGQRVTLRCSPRSGDLSVYWYQQSLDQGLQFLIQYYNGEERAKGNILERFSAQQFPDLHSELNLSSLELGDSALYFCASGTGNTGELFFGEGSRLTVL.

This sequence joins TRBV3-1 (or the pseudogene TRBV3-2) and TRBJ2-3, with 7 bases matching TRBD2. CDR3 length equals 14 residues. The junction had 6 bases not matched to a gene; V was cut back by 3 bases and J by 6 bases. CDR1 and CDR2 from the germline V gene are LGHDT and YNNKEL (reference sequence). The CDR3 sequence: CASSQAGAADTQYF. In DNA form, the CDR3 reads TGTGCCAGCAGCCAGGCGGGAGCAGCGGATACGCAGTATTTT.

V usage is TRBV6-2 or TRBV6-3 and J usage is TRBJ2-7; tentatively, D is TRBD2 (5 bases). In germline, CDR1 is MNHEY, CDR2 SVGEGT. Between the trimmed V and J ends, which lost 5 bases and 2 bases, there was a span of 16 bases. The CDR3 contains 15 residues. The DNA of the CDR3 is TGTGCCAGCAGTCAGGACTTCTGGAACACCTACGAGCAGTACTTC. Translated: CASSQDFWNTYEQYF.

This clone appeared a few times. This chain joins TRBV27 and TRBJ2-5; TRBD2 aligns across 7 bases. From germline, CDR1 is MNHEY and CDR2 SMNVEV (reference sequence). Germline trimming cut 7 bases from V and 2 bases from J; bases unmatched to any gene: 13. The CDR3 totals 16 residues. CDR3 nucleotide sequence: TGTGCCAGCACTACAATTAGGGCGGGAGCGCAAGAGACCCAGTACTTC. This sequence encodes CASTTIRAGAQETQYF.

V and J are TRBV28 and TRBJ2-3; possibly TRBD2 for D (5 bases). This CDR3 region has 16 residues. V was cut by 6 bases and J by 0 bases, with 16 bases left in between. Germline lookup yields CDR1 MDHEN and CDR2 SYDVKM. CDR3 protein: CASRDFRSSSTDTQYF. The CDR3 DNA reads TGTGCCAGCAGGGACTTTCGTAGTTCCAGCACAGATACGCAGTATTTT.

V and J are TRBV5-1 and TRBJ1-1; D gene unclear. The V end lost 5 bases, the J end lost 1 base, and 12 bases lay between the germline ends. Germline V gene sequence: CDR1 SGHRS, CDR2 YFSETQ. The CDR3 is 14 residues long. CDR3: CASRRTASNTEAFF. The CDR3, as DNA: TGCGCCAGCAGACGAACGGCGTCGAACACTGAAGCTTTCTTT.

This chain's CDR3 is CASSLGNRGQGQPQHF. In nucleotides, the CDR3 is TGTGCCAGCAGCTTAGGTAACAGGGGGCAGGGTCAGCCCCAGCATTTT. The V gene is TRBV7-8, the J gene TRBJ1-5; 9 bases map to TRBD1. Germline CDR1 is SGHVS and CDR2 is FQNEAQ. V lost 1 base, J lost 6 bases, and 7 bases stayed unmatched. This CDR3 has 16 amino acids.

The V call is TRBV7-2, the J call TRBJ1-4; 8 bases fit TRBD1. V was clipped by 3 bases and J by 8 bases; unmatched bases: 5. The CDR3 is 14 residues long. From germline, CDR1 is SGHTA and CDR2 FQGNSA. The CDR3 DNA reads TGTGCCAGCAGCTTGGACAGGGTAACCGAAAAACTGTTTTTT. This encodes CASSLDRVTEKLFF. The full variable domain, completed using reference TRBV7-2 and TRBJ1-4, is GAGVSQSPSNKVTEKGKDVELRCDPISGHTALYWYRQSLGQGLEFLIYFQGNSAPDKSGLPSDRFSAERTGGSVSTLTIQRTQQEDSAVYLCASSLDRVTEKLFFGSGTQLSVL.

CDR3 residues: CASKRVIRTHVDYGYTF. The CDR3 coding sequence is TGTGCCAGTAAACGCGTAATCCGGACACACGTCGACTATGGCTACACCTTC. This chain links TRBV19 with TRBJ1-2; D may be TRBD1 (5 bases). With 7 bases removed from V and 3 bases from J, the gap between germline ends came to 24 bases. Germline CDR1 and CDR2: LNHDA and SQIVND (reference sequence). CDR3 length equals 17 residues.

This rearrangement joins TRBV10-3 to TRBJ1-2; a weak D match, TRBD1 (5 bases). Trimming took 4 bases from V and 8 from J, leaving 17 bases between them. The CDR3 covers 14 residues. Germline V gene lookup returns CDR1 ENHRY and CDR2 SYGVKD. This CDR3 reads CAISGGLNLGGYTF. The CDR3 DNA reads TGTGCCATCAGTGGGGGACTCAACCTCGGAGGCTACACCTTC.

The chain joins TRBV5-4 to TRBJ2-7; 8 bases align to TRBD2. The CDR3 loop spans 16 amino acids. In germline, CDR1 is SGHNT, CDR2 YYREEE (reference sequence). The J segment lost 0 bases and the V segment lost 2 bases, leaving 7 bases of the junction unmatched. The chain's CDR3 is CASSLSLGRASYEQYF. In DNA, the CDR3 is TGTGCCAGCAGCTTATCTCTCGGGAGGGCCTCCTACGAGCAGTACTTC. The full variable domain, completed using reference TRBV5-4 and TRBJ2-7, is ETGVTQSPTHLIKTRGQQVTLRCSSQSGHNTVSWYQQALGQGPQFIFQYYREEENGRGNFPPRFSGLQFPNYSSELNVNALELDDSALYLCASSLSLGRASYEQYFGPGTRLTVT.

The rearrangement joins TRBV2 to TRBJ1-3; a possible D gene is TRBD1 (6 bases). The V and J ends lost 5 bases and 0 bases respectively, with 8 bases between them. Germline V lookup: CDR1 SNHLY, CDR2 FYNNEI. The CDR3 totals 14 residues. The CDR3: CASSRGVSGNTIYF. CDR3 in DNA: TGTGCCAGCAGTAGGGGGGTCTCTGGAAACACCATATATTTT.

As DNA, the CDR3 is TGCAGCGTTGGGGGGACAGACCCGAAAAACTATGGCTACACCTTC. Encoded protein: CSVGGTDPKNYGYTF. The V gene is TRBV29-1, the J gene TRBJ1-2; TRBD1 matches at 7 bases. Germline V CDR1 and CDR2: SQVTM, ANQGSEA. The CDR3 has 15 residues. V lost 4 bases to trimming and J lost 2 bases; unmatched junction nucleotides: 10.

The J gene is TRBJ2-2, the V gene TRBV19; D is perhaps TRBD2 (6 bases). The V end was cut by 4 bases, the J end by 7 bases, with 10 bases between. The length of the CDR3 is 13 residues. Germline V gene data show CDR1 as LNHDA and CDR2 as SQIVND (reference sequence). Here the CDR3 reads CASSKGGSGELFF. The CDR3 region has the DNA TGTGCCAGTAGTAAGGGAGGCAGCGGGGAGCTGTTTTTT.

This clone has a single count. The chain joins TRBV27 to TRBJ1-1; D is uncertain. V lost 6 bases and J 7 bases, leaving 9 bases between the germline ends. Germline CDR1 MNHEY, CDR2 SMNVEV (reference sequence). The CDR3 has 11 residues. CDR3 residues: CASRTQSEAFF. The CDR3 nucleotides read TGTGCCAGCAGAACACAGAGTGAAGCTTTCTTT.

This clone was observed once. The gene calls are TRBV11-2 and TRBJ2-3; 8 positions agree with TRBD2. The V segment lost 4 bases and the J segment 5 bases; nucleotides outside the gene matches: 5. The CDR3 covers 14 residues. The germline V gene has CDR1 SGHAT and CDR2 FQNNGV. CDR3 amino acids: CASSSSGGEDTQYF. As DNA, the CDR3 is TGTGCCAGCAGCTCCAGCGGGGGTGAAGATACGCAGTATTTT. Supplemented by reference TRBV11-2 and TRBJ2-3, the full variable domain reads EAGVAQSPRYKIIEKRQSVAFWCNPISGHATLYWYQQILGQGPKLLIQFQNNGVVDDSQLPKDRFSAERLKGVDSTLKIQPAKLEDSAVYLCASSSSGGEDTQYFGPGTRLTVL.

The chain links TRBV28 to TRBJ1-1; TRBD1 aligns across 7 bases. CDR3 size: 16 residues. V shed 6 bases, J shed 0 bases, and the junction held 10 bases outside the gene matches. Germline-derived CDR1 and CDR2 are MDHEN and SYDVKM. In DNA form, the CDR3 reads TGTGCCAGCAGCCAGGGGGACGGAAGGATGAACACTGAAGCTTTCTTT. This translates into CASSQGDGRMNTEAFF.

The genes are TRBV7-3 and TRBJ2-7; 9 bases fit TRBD1. The CDR3 loop spans 15 amino acids. Germline values: CDR1 SGHTA, CDR2 FQGTGA. The junction had 10 bases not matched to a gene; V was cut back by 5 bases and J by 5 bases. The CDR3 DNA follows: TGTGCCAGCAGCCCCGCCGGGACAGGGCCCCACGAGCAGTACTTC. This translates into CASSPAGTGPHEQYF.

The V and J genes are TRBV5-1 and TRBJ2-3, with D unclear. The CDR3 contains 13 residues. Between the trimmed V and J ends, which lost 4 bases and 4 bases, there was a span of 10 bases. CDR1 and CDR2 (germline): SGHRS, YFSETQ. The CDR3: CASSLRAPDTQYF. The CDR3 DNA is TGCGCCAGCAGCCTCCGGGCCCCAGATACGCAGTATTTT.

Sample share makes this clone medium-sized (0.01 to 0.1%). V gene TRBV4-1 combines with J gene TRBJ2-1; D gene ambiguous. The germline V gene has CDR1 MGHRA and CDR2 YSYEKL. The CDR3 runs 16 residues. The V end was cut by 2 bases, the J end by 2 bases, with 13 bases between. CDR3 sequence (DNA): TGCGCCAGCAGCCAACATTTAAGTGTCACCTACAATGAGCAGTTCTTC. As protein: CASSQHLSVTYNEQFF.

The chain carries TRBV5-4 and TRBJ2-2; D is unresolved. V was trimmed by 0 bases and J by 4 bases, leaving 13 bases between them. The CDR3 runs to 16 residues. Looked up from germline, CDR1 is SGHNT and CDR2 is YYREEE (reference sequence). The DNA of the CDR3 is TGTGCCAGCAGCTTGGGCGGCCGGCAAATCACCGGGGAGCTGTTTTTT. Translating it yields CASSLGGRQITGELFF.

Comments on this clone: An end of the junction differs from the germline gene, which may be a read error. For the CDR3, the DNA is TGCGCCAGCAGCCAAGATTACGGCAGGCTGGGGAGCAATCAGCACCAGCATTTT. Its protein product is CASSQDYGRLGSNQHQHF. The chain carries TRBV4-1 and TRBJ1-5; D unresolved. The V gene's germline CDR1 is MGHRA and CDR2 YSYEKL. The CDR3 has 18 residues.

The CDR3 here is CASSPFFLSGQGNQPQHF. The CDR3 DNA follows: TGTGCCAGCAGTCCTTTTTTCCTTTCGGGACAGGGGAATCAGCCCCAGCATTTT. The chain has TRBV27 and TRBJ1-5; TRBD1 agrees at 10 bases. CDR3 length: 18 residues. J was trimmed by 4 bases and V by 5 bases; bases with no gene match: 14. CDR1 and CDR2 from the germline V gene are MNHEY and SMNVEV (reference sequence).

The chain carries TRBV7-3 and TRBJ2-7; TRBD2 might be the D (6 bases). The CDR3 covers 13 residues. The ends were cut back, 5 bases at V and 4 bases at J, with 12 bases in the middle. Looked up from germline, CDR1 is SGHTA and CDR2 is FQGTGA. DNA for the CDR3: TGTGCCAGCAGCCCCGGCGGGGTTTACGAGCAGTACTTC. Encoded protein: CASSPGGVYEQYF.

The rearrangement links TRBV6-5 to TRBJ2-1; 10 bases align to TRBD2. Germline lookup yields CDR1 MNHEY and CDR2 SVGAGI. Trimming took 0 bases from V and 5 from J; bases not matched to a gene: 4. This CDR3 comprises 16 residues. The CDR3 region has the DNA TGTGCCAGCAGTTACTCGATAGCGGGGGGCGACAATGAGCAGTTCTTC. This codes for CASSYSIAGGDNEQFF.

This chain connects TRBV2 to TRBJ1-6, with no clear D. Germline V gene data show CDR1 as SNHLY and CDR2 as FYNNEI. The CDR3 is made up of 15 amino acids. V dropped 10 bases and J dropped 5 bases, with 18 bases sitting between them. DNA of the CDR3: TGTGCCACTAAAGCATTTCGAATAGATAATTCACCCCTCCACTTT. It translates to CATKAFRIDNSPLHF.